In this sample, the clone carrying this T cell receptor beta chain turned up a few times. What it recognizes is unknown. A J-beta primer mix and a sample-barcoded 5' primer were used in a second PCR of about 7 to 12 cycles. Each cDNA was tagged by a template-switch adaptor containing 12 random nucleotides. TCRdb called the 5' RACE reads again in MiXCR, with one record for every CDR3 protein. This sample has over 1.5 million distinct CDR3 sequences, with roughly 50% found just once. V lost 0 bases, J lost 10 bases, and 10 bases lay in between. CDR3 length: 12 residues. CDR1 is DFQATT, CDR2 SNEGSKA, per germline (reference sequence). This entry belongs to a study of blood T cells in healthy people across ages. Study-wide points: Percentage of naive T cells showed a strong correlation with TCR beta diversity. Unknown donor CMV status possibly confounded expanded clonotype changes.

The TCR sequence derives from a woman aged 40 to 50 in good health. This chain links TRBV20-1 with TRBJ2-1, with D tentatively TRBD1 or TRBD2 (5 bases each). The material sequenced was blood. The DNA of the CDR3 is TGCAGTGCTAGAGATGGGGGTGGCGAGCAGTTCTTC. Translation: CSARDGGGEQFF.